One and the same sample provided the 16 T cell receptor beta chains below, sequenced in a study of T cells in localized non-small cell lung cancer. Profiled with immunoSEQ multiplex PCR; TCRdb holds only in-frame clones, not every one. The sample includes 35,000 to 40,000 clones, around 90% seen only once; the top ten take 2.5% to 3.5%. This specimen consisted of peripheral blood, obtained before any cancer treatment. The receptors were gathered from a woman aged 40-70 years with stage I lung adenocarcinoma.

The genes are TRBV11-2 and TRBJ2-5, with 11 bases fitting TRBD2. The CDR3 runs to 18 residues. The V gene end was trimmed by 0 bases and the J gene end by 5 bases; junction bases not matched to a gene: 11. Germline V gene lookup returns CDR1 SGHAT and CDR2 FQNNGV. CDR3 sequence: CASSLDRSLAGEGETQYF. The DNA of the CDR3 is TGTGCCAGCAGCTTAGATCGTTCACTAGCGGGAGAGGGGGAGACCCAGTACTTC.

The chain joins TRBV5-1 to TRBJ1-4; a possible D gene is TRBD1 (6 bases). V shed 3 bases and J shed 2 bases, with 11 bases lying between them. Germline lookup yields CDR1 SGHRS and CDR2 YFSETQ. The CDR3 length is 15 residues. The CDR3 is CASSYQGTTNEKLFF. CDR3 bases: TGCGCCAGCAGCTACCAGGGGACTACTAATGAAAAACTGTTTTTT.

This chain uses TRBV13 with TRBJ2-2, with TRBD2 matching 8 bases. The CDR3 is made up of 19 amino acids. In germline, CDR1 is PRHDT, CDR2 FYEKMQ (reference sequence). Germline trimming cut 4 bases from V and 5 bases from J; bases unmatched to any gene: 18. The CDR3 nucleotides are TGTGCCAGCAGCTCCCAACGGGAGGGCCTTCTCTTAAGTACCGGGGAGCTGTTTTTT. It translates to CASSSQREGLLLSTGELFF.

V gene TRBV7-2 combines with J gene TRBJ2-5; D may be TRBD2 (6 bases). The germline CDR1 and CDR2 sequences are SGHTA and FQGNSA. V gave up 6 bases and J gave up 5 bases, with 13 bases separating them. The CDR3 is 13 amino acids. CDR3 sequence reads: CASRFAGGETQYF. The DNA for the CDR3 is TGTGCCAGCAGATTCGCAGGAGGGGAGACCCAGTACTTC.

V is TRBV7-9 and J is TRBJ2-1; TRBD2 matches 13 bases. The CDR3 is 19 residues long. The junction had 15 bases not matched to a gene; V was cut back by 4 bases and J by 6 bases. Germline values: CDR1 SEHNR, CDR2 FQNEAQ (reference sequence). CDR3 in DNA: TGTGCCAGCAGCTCCGTCGGACTAGCGGGAGCACCCTACCTCAATGAGCAGTTCTTC. Translation: CASSSVGLAGAPYLNEQFF.

The chain recombines TRBV7-9 with TRBJ2-1; D is unresolved. Germline-derived CDR1 and CDR2 are SEHNR and FQNEAQ (reference sequence). The CDR3 covers 13 residues. V lost 5 bases and J 5 bases, leaving 10 bases between the germline ends. In DNA, the CDR3 is TGTGCCAGCAGCCCCCCGAGCAACAATGAGCAGTTCTTC. Translating it yields CASSPPSNNEQFF.

The chain couples TRBV6-1 to TRBJ2-7, with D possibly matching TRBD2 (5 bases). Trimming stripped 6 bases from V and 1 base from J, with 13 bases between. Germline V gene sequence: CDR1 MNHNS, CDR2 SASEGT. The CDR3 has 14 residues. The CDR3 loop is CASSRYRDSYEQYF. The CDR3 DNA follows: TGTGCCAGCAGCCGATACCGGGATTCCTACGAGCAGTACTTC.

The rearrangement joins TRBV5-1 to TRBJ2-7; D unresolved. The V gene's germline CDR1 is SGHRS and CDR2 YFSETQ. Trimming pared 1 base from V and 4 bases from J, leaving 15 bases between. The CDR3 covers 15 residues. CDR3 sequence: CASSLSPGSQYEQYF. The CDR3 DNA is TGCGCCAGCAGCTTGTCCCCAGGTTCCCAATACGAGCAGTACTTC.

This rearrangement joins TRBV2 to TRBJ2-3; possible D gene TRBD1, 7 bases. Germline V lookup: CDR1 SNHLY, CDR2 FYNNEI. This CDR3 region has 15 residues. V was pared by 4 bases and J by 3 bases, with 14 bases between. CDR3 sequence: CASSVPGGLTDTQYF. The DNA of the CDR3 is TGTGCCAGCAGTGTTCCAGGGGGACTGACAGATACGCAGTATTTT.

This rearrangement joins TRBV7-9 to TRBJ2-5; D is uncertain. V was cut by 5 bases and J by 0 bases, with 1 base left in between. The CDR3 contains 11 residues. CDR1 and CDR2 from the germline V gene are SEHNR and FQNEAQ (reference sequence). CDR3 in amino acids: CASSDQETQYF. Here the CDR3 DNA reads TGTGCCAGCAGCGACCAAGAGACCCAGTACTTC.

The chain uses TRBV29-1 and TRBJ1-1; possible D gene TRBD1, 5 bases. V lost 2 bases and J 0 bases, leaving 13 bases between the germline ends. The CDR3 length is 15 residues. Germline V gives CDR1 SQVTM, CDR2 ANQGSEA. CDR3 sequence (DNA): TGCAGCGTTGAACGCCAGGGTGGGATGAACACTGAAGCTTTCTTT. It encodes CSVERQGGMNTEAFF.

A single count supports this clone. The chain links TRBV19 to TRBJ1-2; D remains unclear. Trimming took 5 bases from V and 2 from J, leaving 15 bases between them. The CDR3 is 15 residues long. Germline assignment: CDR1 LNHDA and CDR2 SQIVND (reference sequence). The CDR3, as DNA: TGTGCCAGTAGTTCGGACCAGGCTACCAACTATGGCTACACCTTC. Translation gives CASSSDQATNYGYTF. The full variable domain, with the rest looked up from reference TRBV19 and TRBJ1-2, is DGGITQSPKYLFRKEGQNVTLSCEQNLNHDAMYWYRQDPGQGLRLIYYSQIVNDFQKGDIAEGYSVSREKKESFPLTVTSAQKNPTAFYLCASSSDQATNYGYTFGSGTRLTVV.

The chain employs TRBV6-5 and TRBJ2-7; unclear D gene. The length of the CDR3 is 15 residues. V was clipped by 0 bases and J by 0 bases, with 9 bases between them. Germline V gene lookup returns CDR1 MNHEY and CDR2 SVGAGI. CDR3 nucleotides: TGTGCCAGCAGTTACTCGGGGATTAGCTCCTACGAGCAGTACTTC. Residues: CASSYSGISSYEQYF.

The chain has TRBV7-2 and TRBJ2-1; 9 bases fit TRBD1. V was pared by 5 bases and J by 3 bases, with 5 bases of the junction left unmatched. The CDR3 length is 15 residues. The V gene's germline CDR1 is SGHTA and CDR2 FQGNSA. CDR3 DNA sequence: TGTGCCAGCAGCCGAGGACAGGGGAACTACAATGAGCAGTTCTTC. It translates to CASSRGQGNYNEQFF.

This chain links TRBV20-1 with TRBJ2-1; tentatively, D is TRBD1 (5 bases). CDR1 and CDR2 (germline): DFQATT, SNEGSKA (reference sequence). V lost 0 bases to trimming and J lost 8 bases, with 5 bases between them. The CDR3 has 11 amino acids. CDR3 residues: CSARDRDEQFF. As DNA, the CDR3 is TGCAGTGCTAGAGACAGGGATGAGCAGTTCTTC.

The chain carries TRBV5-1 and TRBJ1-1; D is uncertain. V gave up 0 bases and J gave up 7 bases, with 13 bases separating them. Germline assignment: CDR1 SGHRS and CDR2 YFSETQ. This CDR3 has 14 amino acids. The CDR3 DNA reads as TGCGCCAGCAGCTTGGGGGATGCGTGGGATGAAGCTTTCTTT. Its protein is CASSLGDAWDEAFF. The full variable domain, rest sourced from reference TRBV5-1 and TRBJ1-1, is KAGVTQTPRYLIKTRGQQVTLSCSPISGHRSVSWYQQTPGQGLQFLFEYFSETQRNKGNFPGRFSGRQFSNSRSEMNVSTLELGDSALYLCASSLGDAWDEAFFGQGTRLTVV.